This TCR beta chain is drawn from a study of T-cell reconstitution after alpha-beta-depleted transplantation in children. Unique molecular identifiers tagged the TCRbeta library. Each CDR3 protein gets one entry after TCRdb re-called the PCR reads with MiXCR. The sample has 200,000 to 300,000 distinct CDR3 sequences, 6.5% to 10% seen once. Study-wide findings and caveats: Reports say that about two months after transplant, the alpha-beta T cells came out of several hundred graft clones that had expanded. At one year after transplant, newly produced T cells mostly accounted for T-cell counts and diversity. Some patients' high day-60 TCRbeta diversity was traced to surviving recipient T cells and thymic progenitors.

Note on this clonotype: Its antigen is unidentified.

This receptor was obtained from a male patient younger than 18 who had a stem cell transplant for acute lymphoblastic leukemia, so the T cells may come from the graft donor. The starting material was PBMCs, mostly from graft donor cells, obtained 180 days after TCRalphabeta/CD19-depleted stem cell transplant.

CDR3 nucleotides: TGTGCCAGCAGTTTACCGGGACGCGGGACCCAGTACTTC. The encoded protein is CASSLPGRGTQYF. The rearrangement links TRBV28 to TRBJ2-5; D might be TRBD1 or TRBD2, each matching 5 bases. The CDR3 contains 13 residues. Germline lookup yields CDR1 MDHEN and CDR2 SYDVKM. Trimming left V 2 bases short and J 7 bases short, with 11 bases between.